This T cell receptor (beta chain) was profiled in a study of blood T cell repertoires in COVID-19. Study context: Donors in the United States, Italy and Spain gave samples during acute or convalescent COVID-19.

Participants, about 18 to 100 years old, spanned under 30 US areas. Researchers sorted participants into cohorts using their self-reported clinical history. It was within 2 weeks before study entry that exposed participants met a COVID-19 case. The CDR3 extends over 15 amino acids. The germline gives CDR1 MNHEY, CDR2 SMNVEV (reference sequence). Worth noting for this clone: Relative to the germline gene, one junction end is altered; a read error may explain this.

Libraries were prepared by immunoSEQ multiplex PCR; TCRdb keeps only in-frame clonotypes and omits some of them. The table has fewer than 350,000 clones, about 85% seen once. Input material: PBMCs or T cells enriched from blood (not recorded which). This TCR came from a woman in her 30s who had been exposed to COVID-19. The chain employs TRBV27 and TRBJ1-4; 8 bases line up with TRBD1. The CDR3 is CAGSQDRVGPEKLFF. The CDR3 nucleotides are TGTGCCGGCAGTCAGGACAGGGTAGGGCCGGAAAAACTGTTTTTT.